This TCR beta chain came from a study of T cell changes during pregnancy in multiple sclerosis. Trimming removed 7 bases from V and 3 bases from J, with 17 bases in between. Germline V gene data show CDR1 as SGHDT and CDR2 as YYEEEE. The CDR3 is made up of 14 amino acids. Clones were read by immunoSEQ multiplex PCR, and TCRdb kept only the in-frame ones, dropping some. The sample shows 65,000 to 80,000 clones, roughly 93% of them seen only once. The chain joins TRBV5-6 to TRBJ2-7; possibly TRBD1 for D (5 bases). The material was peripheral blood, obtained in the second trimester of pregnancy. The receptor's source is a female donor with multiple sclerosis, enrolled in a pregnancy study. The CDR3 reads CASQLGARVYEQYF. CDR3 nucleotides: TGTGCCAGCCAGCTTGGGGCCAGGGTCTACGAGCAGTACTTC.